This T cell receptor beta chain stems from a study of blood T cell repertoires in COVID-19 (dated by TCRdb to about 2020). Turning to the overall study: Samples covering the acute and convalescent phases of COVID-19 were provided by collaborators in the United States, Italy and Spain. The material from the prospective study consisted of cDNA or gDNA derived from T cells, B-cell-depleted T cells, or PBMCs. A de-identified subject ID, COVID-19 status, age in years and sex were almost always included in the sample metadata. Where HLA class I and class II types were available, the types were taken from metadata supplied by the sample provider, not from assay-based typing. Deeply sampled blood TCRbeta repertoires from subjects exposed to, actively infected with, or recovered from COVID-19 were included in the dataset. The samples were drawn from the first 160 participants of the ongoing ImmuneRACE study and from 1,254 subjects provided by 6 global collaborators. The repertoires were released in a freely available public database intended as a resource for research on the immune response to SARS-CoV-2.

About this clone itself: This receptor's antigen is unknown. Within one base of it there is no much larger clone, and no base qualities were kept.

Study-level results and caveats: How much clinical and demographic metadata was included differed by source and by participant, and the metadata was provided uncurated.

Relative to germline, V is 2 bases shorter and J is 7 bases shorter, with 14 bases between their ends. The CDR3 runs 14 residues from the cysteine to the phenylalanine. This entry keeps only the CDR3 DNA: 42 bases, framed from base 1. CDR1 and CDR2 (SNHLY, FYNNEI) derive from the germline V gene. The immunoSEQ Assay, a bias-controlled multiplex PCR, was used to amplify TCRbeta CDR3 regions from genomic DNA. Concerning the study's data processing: The number of nucleated cells in each sample was estimated by amplification of reference gene primers within the assay. To quantify the absolute abundance of each unique TCRbeta CDR3 rearrangement, sequence reads were collapsed and filtered. Productive Simpson clonality was computed per sample as the square root of Simpson's diversity index over productive rearrangements. This immuneACCESS table, as held by TCRdb, lists in-frame sequences with V and J called but not all clones. Of the missing ones, under half trace to an unresolved V gene in checked studies; the others have no known cause. That table is the source of V, J and clone size, and D and trimming were worked out from the DNA. The table for this sample lists about 150,000 clones; 80% to 85% of them were counted only once. The top ten hold roughly 15% of the sample.

The collaborating institutions used their own protocols to collect whole blood in K2EDTA tubes. For TCRbeta analysis, collaborators shipped samples in one of three forms: frozen whole blood, isolated PBMCs, or DNA extracted from either of those sample types. What was sequenced was peripheral blood. The V and J genes are TRBV2 and TRBJ1-2; the D gene cannot be named for sure. The source is a young man with active or convalescent COVID-19. The CDR3 is CASSESLPPGGYTF. The nucleotide sequence is TGTGCCAGCAGTGAAAGTCTGCCTCCCGGTGGCTACACCTTC.